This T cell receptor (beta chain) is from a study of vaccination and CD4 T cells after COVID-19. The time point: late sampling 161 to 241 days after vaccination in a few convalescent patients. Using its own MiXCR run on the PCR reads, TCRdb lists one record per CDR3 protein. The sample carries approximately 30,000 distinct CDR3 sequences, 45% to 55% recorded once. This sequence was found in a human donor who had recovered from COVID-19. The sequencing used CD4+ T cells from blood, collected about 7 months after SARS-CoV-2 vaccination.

CDR3 amino acids: CSAQPRTGDYEQYF. CDR3 bases: TGCAGTGCCCAACCCCGGACAGGGGACTACGAGCAGTACTTC. V and J are TRBV20-1 and TRBJ2-7; 9 bases are a match to TRBD1. V lost 6 bases to trimming and J lost 3 bases; unmatched junction nucleotides: 9. CDR1 and CDR2 from the germline V gene are DFQATT and SNEGSKA (reference sequence). The CDR3 consists of 14 residues.